This T cell receptor (beta chain) is drawn from a study of CD8 T cells in Susac syndrome. V was pared by 2 bases and J by 3 bases, with 3 bases of the junction left unmatched. CDR3 size: 15 residues. CDR1 and CDR2 from the germline V gene are LGHDT and YNNKEL (reference sequence). cDNA came from approximately 0.5 to 1 ug RNA primed by random hexamers. Across 54 Vbeta and 13 Jbeta, immunoSEQ multiplex PCR amplified TCR beta CDR3. TCRdb reanalysed the immunoSEQ multiplex PCR reads using MiXCR and keeps one entry per CDR3 protein. The sample shows 150,000 to 180,000 distinct CDR3 sequences, approximately 96% of them seen only once.

The chain uses TRBV3-1 and TRBJ2-1; 8 nucleotides line up with TRBD2. Sequenced input: CD8+ T cells from PBMCs. The TCR sequence derives from a human donor with multiple sclerosis. The CDR3 reads CASSQILADYNEQFF. The CDR3 DNA reads as TGTGCCAGCAGCCAAATACTAGCGGACTACAATGAGCAGTTCTTC.